Given below is one T cell receptor beta chain in context. No antigen is known for it. These data originate in a study of synovial regulatory T cells in juvenile arthritis. Study details: One patient received methotrexate plus infliximab; one lacked treatment information. Findings of the study overall: Synovial Tregs shared more CDR3 sequences with iaTregs than other blood Tregs. Largely private between patients, iaTreg TCR repertoires showed partial overlap with synovial Teff and blood CPL repertoires. Inflammation-associated Treg cells in blood had less TCR diversity than the remaining blood Treg cells.

The assay was immunoSEQ multiplex PCR, and TCRdb's table has in-frame clones only and misses some. The listing records 5,000 to 8,000 clones. CDR3 size: 14 residues. The coding DNA is unavailable. Per the germline V gene, CDR1 is SEHNR and CDR2 is FQNEAQ (reference sequence). This TCR came from a donor between 2 and 29 years old with juvenile idiopathic arthritis. The material sequenced was Treg cells from blood. The subset was: remaining (HLA-DR-negative) circulating blood Treg cells. The chain combines TRBV7-9 with TRBJ2-1; TCRdb returns TRBD1, unconfirmable since there is no DNA. The CDR3: CASSFSSVDNEQFF. Complete variable domain (other parts from reference TRBV7-9 and TRBJ2-1): DTGVSQNPRHKITKRGQNVTFRCDPISEHNRLYWYRQTLGQGPEFLTYFQNEAQLEKSRLLSDRFSAERPKGSFSTLEIQRTEQGDSAMYLCASSFSSVDNEQFFGPGTRLTVL.